The present TCR beta chain was sequenced within a study of CD8 T cells in ankylosing spondylitis. The CDR3 covers 17 residues. Germline loops: CDR1 MNHEY, CDR2 SMNVEV (reference sequence). Trimming stripped 2 bases from V and 0 bases from J, with 13 bases between. Study-wide points: Roughly eight highly homologous variants made up a TCR beta motif that seemed to typify ankylosing spondylitis blood. Reports say disease-linked clones showed up significantly more in matched ankylosing spondylitis synovial fluid.

TCRdb ran MiXCR on the 5' RACE reads and lists one entry per CDR3 protein. This table holds fewer than 450,000 distinct CDR3 sequences, about 15% found once. Concerning this clonotype itself: Its antigen is undetermined.

The material sequenced was blood, either unsorted or a sorted T cell fraction (not recorded which). The V call is TRBV27, the J call TRBJ2-2; D possibly matches TRBD1 or TRBD2 (6 bases each). The clonotype was recovered from a male donor with ankylosing spondylitis. CDR3 coding DNA: TGTGCCAGCAGTTTAGTCGGGGGCAGAACGAACACCGGGGAGCTGTTTTTT. Translation gives CASSLVGGRTNTGELFF.